A single sample gave rise to the 5 T cell receptor beta chains below, sequenced in a study of blood T cell repertoires in COVID-19. The repertoire was sequenced with immunoSEQ multiplex PCR; TCRdb's copy has only in-frame clones and lacks some. The repertoire consists of about 130,000 clones, with about four fifths occurring once and the leading ten covering over 2.5%. Sequenced input: peripheral blood. Receptor source: a woman at least 80 years old with acute or convalescent COVID-19.

The chain uses TRBV15 and TRBJ1-2; weak D call: TRBD1 (5 bases). Between the trimmed V and J ends, which lost 0 bases and 6 bases, there was a span of 17 bases. The length of the CDR3 is 16 residues. From germline, CDR1 is LNHNV and CDR2 YYDKDF (reference sequence). The CDR3 DNA follows: TGTGCCACCAGCAGAGATCATAGGGGAGGAGAGCATGGCTACACCTTC. Its translation is CATSRDHRGGEHGYTF.

The rearrangement joins TRBV6-5 to TRBJ2-7; 8 nucleotides agree with TRBD1. The CDR3 is 15 amino acids. V was pared by 6 bases and J by 3 bases, with 10 bases of the junction left unmatched. Per the germline V gene, CDR1 is MNHEY and CDR2 is SVGAGI. The CDR3 loop reads CASRPTGVRLYEQYF. CDR3 DNA: TGTGCCAGCAGGCCGACAGGGGTTAGACTCTACGAGCAGTACTTC.

The chain uses TRBV28 and TRBJ1-1; D is unclear. Germline lookup yields CDR1 MDHEN and CDR2 SYDVKM. V was cut by 6 bases and J by 11 bases, with 16 bases left in between. The CDR3 length is 12 residues. The CDR3: CASSPRLRLAFF. The CDR3 nucleotides are TGTGCCAGCAGCCCTCGATTGAGGTTGGCTTTCTTT.

The chain is built from TRBV7-6 and TRBJ2-3, with 8 nucleotides matching TRBD2. With 5 bases clipped from V and 2 bases from J, the junction kept 9 bases outside the gene matches. The CDR3 runs 16 residues. CDR1 and CDR2 (germline): SGHVS, FNYEAQ. The CDR3 DNA sequence: TGTGCCAGCAGCCAAACCCATAGCGGGGCCACAGATACGCAGTATTTT. This codes for CASSQTHSGATDTQYF.

The V and J genes are TRBV5-6 and TRBJ1-6; the D gene is possibly TRBD1 (6 bases). The CDR3 is 16 residues long. V was shortened by 1 base and J by 9 bases, with 17 bases between the two germline ends. Germline V gene sequence: CDR1 SGHDT, CDR2 YYEEEE. Here the CDR3 reads CASSLKVGGMGSPLHF. In DNA form, the CDR3 reads TGTGCCAGCAGCTTGAAGGTAGGGGGTATGGGTTCACCCCTCCACTTT.